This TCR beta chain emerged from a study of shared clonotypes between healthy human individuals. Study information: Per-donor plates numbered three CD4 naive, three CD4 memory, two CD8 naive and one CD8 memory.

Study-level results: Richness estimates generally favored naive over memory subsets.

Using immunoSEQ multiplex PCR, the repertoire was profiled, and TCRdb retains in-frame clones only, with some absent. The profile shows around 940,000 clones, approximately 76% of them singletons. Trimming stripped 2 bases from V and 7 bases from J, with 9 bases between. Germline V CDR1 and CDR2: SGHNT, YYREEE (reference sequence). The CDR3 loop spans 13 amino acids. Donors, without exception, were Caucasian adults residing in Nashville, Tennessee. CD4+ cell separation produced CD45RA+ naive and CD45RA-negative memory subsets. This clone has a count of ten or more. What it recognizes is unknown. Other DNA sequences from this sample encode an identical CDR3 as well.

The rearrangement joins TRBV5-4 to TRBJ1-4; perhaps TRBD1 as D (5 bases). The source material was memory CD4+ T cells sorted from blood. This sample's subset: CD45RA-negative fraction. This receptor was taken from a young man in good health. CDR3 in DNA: TGTGCCAGCAGCTTAGCAGGGTCTGAAAAACTGTTTTTT. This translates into CASSLAGSEKLFF.